One and the same sample provided the 23 T cell receptor beta chains below, sequenced in a study of memory CD4+ T cells and cytomegalovirus serostatus. The sort gate was single viable CD3+CD4+CD8-CD45RO+ cells for memory CD4+ T cells. Clones were read by immunoSEQ multiplex PCR, and TCRdb kept only the in-frame ones, dropping some. The data show 45,000 to 60,000 clones, with roughly 74% seen just once and roughly 1.2% held by the top ten. The material sequenced was memory CD4+ T cells from blood. All receptors come from an adult in good health and CMV-seropositive.

This chain links TRBV2 with TRBJ1-3; D ambiguous. The CDR3 consists of 13 residues. Germline V gene sequence: CDR1 SNHLY, CDR2 FYNNEI. Trimming cost V 8 bases and J 4 bases, with 12 bases left between them. The CDR3 protein is CASGERAGNTIYF. The CDR3 nucleotides are TGTGCCAGCGGGGAGCGGGCAGGAAACACCATATATTTT.

The chain uses TRBV20-1 and TRBJ2-7; D unresolved. Trimming shortened V by 2 bases and J by 2 bases, and 4 bases separated the two germline ends. CDR1 and CDR2 (germline): DFQATT, SNEGSKA (reference sequence). The CDR3 consists of 11 residues. The CDR3 region is CSARYTYEQYF. CDR3 in DNA: TGCAGTGCTAGATACACCTACGAGCAGTACTTC.

This rearrangement joins TRBV7-9 to TRBJ2-7, with 7 nucleotides matching TRBD1. The V and J ends lost 2 bases and 4 bases, in that order; junction bases with no gene match: 11. CDR1 is SEHNR, CDR2 FQNEAQ, per germline (reference sequence). The CDR3 extends over 16 amino acids. CDR3 DNA: TGTGCCAGCAGCTTATATCCGGGACAGACGGTTTACGAGCAGTACTTC. It codes for CASSLYPGQTVYEQYF.

This clone has only one observation. The V and J genes are TRBV7-9 and TRBJ1-2; the D gene is possibly TRBD1 (6 bases). The CDR3 contains 16 residues. V lost 2 bases and J lost 4, with 17 bases in between. Germline CDR1 and CDR2: SEHNR and FQNEAQ (reference sequence). This chain's CDR3 is CASSLSGRGGVYGYTF. CDR3 nucleotides: TGTGCCAGCAGCTTATCCGGCAGGGGAGGCGTCTATGGCTACACCTTC.

CDR3 residues: CATSDRANQPQHF. CDR3 nucleotide sequence: TGTGCCACCTCAGACAGGGCCAATCAGCCCCAGCATTTT. The gene calls are TRBV28 and TRBJ1-5, with 7 nucleotides matching TRBD1. CDR3 length equals 13 residues. The V gene's germline CDR1 is MDHEN and CDR2 SYDVKM. With 10 bases clipped from V and 3 bases from J, the junction kept 6 bases outside the gene matches.

The rearrangement uses TRBV5-1 and TRBJ2-2; the D gene could be TRBD1 or TRBD2 (5 bases each). CDR3 length: 16 residues. V was clipped by 4 bases and J by 4 bases, with 17 bases between them. The germline V gene encodes CDR1 SGHRS and CDR2 YFSETQ. The CDR3 DNA sequence: TGCGCCAGCAGCCCATTCCTGGGGGTTGTCACCGGGGAGCTGTTTTTT. Amino acids: CASSPFLGVVTGELFF. The full variable domain, completed using reference TRBV5-1 and TRBJ2-2, is KAGVTQTPRYLIKTRGQQVTLSCSPISGHRSVSWYQQTPGQGLQFLFEYFSETQRNKGNFPGRFSGRQFSNSRSEMNVSTLELGDSALYLCASSPFLGVVTGELFFGEGSRLTVL.

The V call is TRBV19, the J call TRBJ1-6; D may be TRBD1 (5 bases). Trimming removed 4 bases from V and 3 bases from J, with 10 bases in between. Looked up from germline, CDR1 is LNHDA and CDR2 is SQIVND (reference sequence). CDR3 length: 15 residues. The CDR3 reads CASSRTRDYNSPLHF. CDR3 bases: TGTGCCAGTAGTAGAACCAGGGACTATAATTCACCCCTCCACTTT.

In this sample, this clone turned up once. CDR3 amino acids: CASSIGGGYYGYTF. In nucleotides, the CDR3 is TGTGCCAGTAGTATTGGAGGAGGCTACTATGGCTACACCTTC. The rearrangement uses TRBV19 and TRBJ1-2; D gene uncertain. Germline values: CDR1 LNHDA, CDR2 SQIVND (reference sequence). CDR3 length equals 14 residues. V lost 3 bases to trimming and J lost 3 bases, with 11 bases between them.

The chain uses TRBV4-3 and TRBJ1-6; TRBD1 matches at 7 bases. J gave up 8 bases and V 4 bases, and 8 bases lay outside the gene matches. Germline-derived CDR1 and CDR2 are LGHNA and YSLEER. The CDR3 is 15 amino acids. The CDR3 is CASSRSQGWDSPLHF. CDR3 nucleotide sequence: TGCGCCAGCAGCCGCTCACAGGGGTGGGATTCACCCCTCCACTTT.

The chain combines TRBV5-1 with TRBJ2-7, with TRBD1 matching 8 bases. CDR3 length equals 14 residues. The germline gives CDR1 SGHRS, CDR2 YFSETQ. With V trimmed by 0 bases and J by 2 bases, 1 base remained unmatched. CDR3 bases: TGCGCCAGCAGCTTGGGGACAGGGCCCTACGAGCAGTACTTC. It yields the protein CASSLGTGPYEQYF.

The chain recombines TRBV6-6 with TRBJ2-6, with 7 bases that match TRBD2. Looked up from germline, CDR1 is MNHNY and CDR2 is SVGAGI (reference sequence). The CDR3 has 15 residues. V shed 7 bases, J shed 0 bases, and the junction held 3 bases outside the gene matches. The CDR3 DNA reads as TGTGCCAGCACGGGAGGACGCTCTGGGGCCAACGTCCTGACTTTC. Protein: CASTGGRSGANVLTF.

The CDR3 sequence is CASSYRQGDGYTF. CDR3 coding DNA: TGTGCCAGCAGCTATAGGCAGGGGGATGGCTACACCTTC. J is TRBJ1-2 and V is TRBV7-9; 7 bases are a match to TRBD1. Germline CDR1 reads SEHNR; CDR2 reads FQNEAQ (reference sequence). V dropped 4 bases and J dropped 6; count of bases not matched to a gene: 5. The CDR3 runs 13 residues.

The sample holds a few counts of this clone. The chain has TRBV18 and TRBJ1-2, with D possibly TRBD1 on 5 matching bases. Looked up from germline, CDR1 is KGHSH and CDR2 is LQKENI. The CDR3 consists of 17 residues. Trimming pared 3 bases from V and 3 bases from J, leaving 20 bases between. CDR3 protein: CASSPRARAGGDYGYTF. CDR3 bases: TGTGCCAGCTCACCCCGGGCCAGGGCGGGTGGAGACTATGGCTACACCTTC.

The chain has TRBV7-2 and TRBJ2-5; TRBD2 matches at 7 bases. The junction had 4 bases not matched to a gene; V was cut back by 5 bases and J by 4 bases. The CDR3 has 13 residues. The V gene's germline CDR1 is SGHTA and CDR2 FQGNSA. In DNA form, the CDR3 reads TGTGCCAGCAGCCCGCGACTAGCAGAGACCCAGTACTTC. Amino acid sequence: CASSPRLAETQYF.

The rearrangement uses TRBV6-4 and TRBJ1-1; the D is unclear. Germline V CDR1 and CDR2: MRHNA, SNTAGT. V lost 6 bases and J 6 bases, leaving 20 bases between the germline ends. The CDR3 has 15 amino acids. The CDR3 reads CASRATGRGISEAFF. DNA of the CDR3: TGTGCCAGCAGAGCCACCGGGAGAGGGATCTCTGAAGCTTTCTTT.

The V call is TRBV11-3, the J call TRBJ1-2, with TRBD1 matching 12 bases. Germline-derived CDR1 and CDR2 are SGHNT and YENEEA. The CDR3 covers 16 residues. Trimming at V came to 5 bases and at J to 7 bases, leaving 11 bases not matched to a gene. The chain's CDR3 is CASSRDLRDRGLGYTF. The CDR3 nucleotides are TGTGCCAGCAGCCGAGATCTCCGGGACAGGGGGCTTGGCTACACCTTC. Filled out from reference TRBV11-3 and TRBJ1-2, the complete variable domain reads EAGVVQSPRYKIIEKKQPVAFWCNPISGHNTLYWYLQNLGQGPELLIRYENEEAVDDSQLPKDRFSAERLKGVDSTLKIQPAELGDSAVYLCASSRDLRDRGLGYTFGSGTRLTVV.

V and J are TRBV28 and TRBJ2-5; D is possibly TRBD2 (5 bases). V lost 10 bases, J lost 1 base, and 16 bases lay in between. Germline assignment: CDR1 MDHEN and CDR2 SYDVKM. The CDR3 is made up of 14 amino acids. The CDR3 loop reads CATTQDSGQETQYF. The CDR3 coding sequence is TGTGCCACTACCCAGGACTCGGGCCAAGAGACCCAGTACTTC.

This rearrangement joins TRBV6-5 to TRBJ1-1; possible D gene TRBD1, 6 bases. Germline V gene data show CDR1 as MNHEY and CDR2 as SVGAGI. The CDR3 is 15 residues long. V shed 6 bases and J shed 5 bases, with 19 bases lying between them. The CDR3 DNA sequence: TGTGCCAGCAGCCCGTTGGGGGGGGCGAGTACTGAAGCTTTCTTT. This sequence encodes CASSPLGGASTEAFF.

The chain links TRBV29-1 to TRBJ2-6; the D is unclear. The CDR3 runs to 16 residues. Germline CDR1 SQVTM, CDR2 ANQGSEA. V was cut by 0 bases and J by 0 bases, with 9 bases left in between. CDR3 amino acids: CSVEDSPRSGANVLTF. DNA for the CDR3: TGCAGCGTTGAAGATTCCCCCCGCTCTGGGGCCAACGTCCTGACTTTC.

The chain carries TRBV4-1 and TRBJ2-3; 9 bases match TRBD2. This CDR3 has 17 amino acids. Germline V CDR1 and CDR2: MGHRA, YSYEKL. V was clipped by 2 bases and J by 7 bases; unmatched bases: 13. As DNA, the CDR3 is TGCGCCAGCAGCCAAAACATGGCTAGCGGGGTCGCTCATACGCAGTATTTT. Translation gives CASSQNMASGVAHTQYF.

The sample holds a few counts of this clone. The sample holds other DNA sequences that translate to the same CDR3. V usage is TRBV9 and J usage is TRBJ2-7, with no clear D. The CDR3 is made up of 15 amino acids. Between the trimmed V and J ends, which lost 0 bases and 3 bases, there was a span of 13 bases. In germline, CDR1 is SGDLS, CDR2 YYNGEE. CDR3 sequence reads: CASSVAPSPDYEQYF. Written as DNA, the CDR3 is TGTGCCAGCAGCGTAGCGCCGTCGCCAGACTACGAGCAGTACTTC.

The CDR3, as DNA: TGTGCCAGCAGCTTGATAACAGGGATGAACACTGAAGCTTTCTTT. This codes for CASSLITGMNTEAFF. The rearrangement uses TRBV7-8 and TRBJ1-1; perhaps TRBD1 as D (6 bases). The germline CDR1 and CDR2 sequences are SGHVS and FQNEAQ. There are 15 residues in the CDR3. V lost 3 bases to trimming and J lost 0 bases, with 11 bases between them.

The rearrangement joins TRBV5-4 to TRBJ2-1, with unresolved D. The germline CDR1 and CDR2 sequences are SGHNT and YYREEE (reference sequence). The CDR3 spans 15 residues. The V gene lost 3 bases and the J gene lost 8 bases, with 18 bases spanning the gap. The CDR3 DNA follows: TGTGCCAGCAGCTCACGGGCCCTAAGATACGATGAGCAGTTCTTC. It codes for CASSSRALRYDEQFF.